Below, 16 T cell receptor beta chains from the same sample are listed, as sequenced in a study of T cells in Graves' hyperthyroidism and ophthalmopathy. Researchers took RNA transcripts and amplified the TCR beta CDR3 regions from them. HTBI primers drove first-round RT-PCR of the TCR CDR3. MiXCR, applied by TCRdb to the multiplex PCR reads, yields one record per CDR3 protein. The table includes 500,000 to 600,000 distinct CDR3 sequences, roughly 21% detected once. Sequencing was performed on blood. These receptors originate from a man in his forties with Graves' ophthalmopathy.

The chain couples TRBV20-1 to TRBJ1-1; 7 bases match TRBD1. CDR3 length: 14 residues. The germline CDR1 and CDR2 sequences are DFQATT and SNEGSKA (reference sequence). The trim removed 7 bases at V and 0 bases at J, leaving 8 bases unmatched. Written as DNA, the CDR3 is TGCAGTGGCACGGACAGGCCTATGAACACTGAAGCTTTCTTT. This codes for CSGTDRPMNTEAFF.

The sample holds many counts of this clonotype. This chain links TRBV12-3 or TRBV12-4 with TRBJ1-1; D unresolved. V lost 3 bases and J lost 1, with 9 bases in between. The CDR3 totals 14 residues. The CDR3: CASSLREGNTEAFF. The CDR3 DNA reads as TGTGCCAGCAGTTTGCGGGAAGGGAACACTGAAGCTTTCTTT.

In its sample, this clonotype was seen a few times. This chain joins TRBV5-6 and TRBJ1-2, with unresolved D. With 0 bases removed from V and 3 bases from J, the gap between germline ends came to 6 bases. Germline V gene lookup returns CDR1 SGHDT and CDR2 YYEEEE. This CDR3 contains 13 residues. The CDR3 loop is CASSLGNYYGYTF. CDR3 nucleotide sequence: TGTGCCAGCAGCTTGGGAAACTACTATGGCTACACCTTC.

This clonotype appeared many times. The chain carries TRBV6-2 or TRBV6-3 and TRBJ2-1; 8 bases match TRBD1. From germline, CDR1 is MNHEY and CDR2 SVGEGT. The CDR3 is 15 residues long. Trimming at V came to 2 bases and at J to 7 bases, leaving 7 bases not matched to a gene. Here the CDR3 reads CASSYHGQGRNEQFF. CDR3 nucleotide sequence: TGTGCCAGCAGTTACCACGGACAGGGTAGGAATGAGCAGTTCTTC.

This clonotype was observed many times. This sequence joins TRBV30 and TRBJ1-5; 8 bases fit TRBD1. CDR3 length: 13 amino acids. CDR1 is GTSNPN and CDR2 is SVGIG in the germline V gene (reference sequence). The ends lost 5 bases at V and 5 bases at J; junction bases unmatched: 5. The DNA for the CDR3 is TGTGCCTGGGGACAGGGTAGAGATCAGCCCCAGCATTTT. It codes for CAWGQGRDQPQHF.

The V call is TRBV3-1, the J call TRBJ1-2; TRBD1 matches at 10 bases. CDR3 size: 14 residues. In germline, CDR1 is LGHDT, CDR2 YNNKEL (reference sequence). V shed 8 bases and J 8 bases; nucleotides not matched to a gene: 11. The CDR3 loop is CASAGGQGKWGYTF. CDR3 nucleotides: TGTGCCAGCGCAGGGGGACAGGGGAAGTGGGGCTACACCTTC.

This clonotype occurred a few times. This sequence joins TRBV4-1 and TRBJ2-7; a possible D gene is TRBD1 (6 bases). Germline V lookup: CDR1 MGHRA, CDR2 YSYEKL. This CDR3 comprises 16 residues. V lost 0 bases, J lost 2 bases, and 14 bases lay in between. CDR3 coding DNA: TGCGCCAGCAGCCAAGAGGTGGGGGCTCGGGCCTACGAGCAGTACTTC. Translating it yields CASSQEVGARAYEQYF.

The CDR3 protein is CSAGRGGMAGELFF. The CDR3 nucleotides are TGCAGTGCGGGGCGGGGGGGCATGGCCGGGGAGCTGTTTTTT. The J gene is TRBJ2-2, the V gene TRBV20-1, with 9 positions matching TRBD2. From germline, CDR1 is DFQATT and CDR2 SNEGSKA (reference sequence). The CDR3 runs to 14 residues. Germline trimming cut 6 bases from V and 6 bases from J; bases unmatched to any gene: 8.

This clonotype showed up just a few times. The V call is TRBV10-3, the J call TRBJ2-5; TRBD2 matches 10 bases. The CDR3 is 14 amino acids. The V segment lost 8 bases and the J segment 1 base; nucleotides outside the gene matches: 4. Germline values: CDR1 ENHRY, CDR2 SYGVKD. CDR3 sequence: CAIRPSGGQETQYF. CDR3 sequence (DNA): TGTGCCATCCGCCCTAGCGGGGGCCAAGAGACCCAGTACTTC.

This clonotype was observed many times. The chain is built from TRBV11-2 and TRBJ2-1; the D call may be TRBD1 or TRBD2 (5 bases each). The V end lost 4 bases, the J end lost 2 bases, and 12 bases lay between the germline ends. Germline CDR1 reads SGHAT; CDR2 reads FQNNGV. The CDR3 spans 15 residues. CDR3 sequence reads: CASSSGTATYNEQFF. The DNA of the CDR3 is TGTGCCAGCAGCTCGGGGACCGCTACCTACAATGAGCAGTTCTTC.

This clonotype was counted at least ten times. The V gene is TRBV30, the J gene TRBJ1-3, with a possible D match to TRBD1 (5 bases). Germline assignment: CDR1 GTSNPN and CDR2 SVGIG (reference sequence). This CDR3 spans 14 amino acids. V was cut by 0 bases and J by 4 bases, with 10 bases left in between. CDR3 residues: CAWSVRGDGNTIYF. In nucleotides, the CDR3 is TGTGCCTGGAGTGTTCGAGGGGACGGAAACACCATATATTTT.

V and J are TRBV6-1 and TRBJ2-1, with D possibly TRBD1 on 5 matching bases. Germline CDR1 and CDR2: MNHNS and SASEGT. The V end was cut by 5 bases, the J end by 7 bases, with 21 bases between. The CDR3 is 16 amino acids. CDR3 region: CASSSLGQTLGNEQFF. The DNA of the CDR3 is TGTGCCAGCAGTTCCCTGGGGCAGACCTTGGGGAATGAGCAGTTCTTC.

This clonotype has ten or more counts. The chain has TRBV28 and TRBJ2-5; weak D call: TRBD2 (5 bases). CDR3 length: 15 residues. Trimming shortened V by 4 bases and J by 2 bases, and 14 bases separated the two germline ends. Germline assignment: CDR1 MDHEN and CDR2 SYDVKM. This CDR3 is CASSSPAELQETQYF. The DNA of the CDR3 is TGTGCCAGCAGTTCCCCAGCGGAACTTCAAGAGACCCAGTACTTC.

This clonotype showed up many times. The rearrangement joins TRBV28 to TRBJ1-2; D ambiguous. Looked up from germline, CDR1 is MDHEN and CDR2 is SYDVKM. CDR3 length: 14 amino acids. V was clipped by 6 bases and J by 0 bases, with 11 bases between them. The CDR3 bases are TGTGCCAGCAGGCCCCCGGGAGCTAACTATGGCTACACCTTC. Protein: CASRPPGANYGYTF.

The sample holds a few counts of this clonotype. In DNA form, the CDR3 reads TGTGCCAGCAGTGTGGGGATTCTAGGGGGACAGGGTTATGGCTACACCTTC. This sequence encodes CASSVGILGGQGYGYTF. The chain carries TRBV6-1 and TRBJ1-2; 9 bases map to TRBD1. Looked up from germline, CDR1 is MNHNS and CDR2 is SASEGT. The CDR3 covers 17 residues. V dropped 4 bases and J dropped 5; count of bases not matched to a gene: 14.

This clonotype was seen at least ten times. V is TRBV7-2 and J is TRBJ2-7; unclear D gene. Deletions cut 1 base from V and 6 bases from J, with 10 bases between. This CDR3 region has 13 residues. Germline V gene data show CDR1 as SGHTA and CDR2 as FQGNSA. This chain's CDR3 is CASSLGKVSEQYF. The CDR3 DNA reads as TGTGCCAGCAGCTTAGGGAAGGTCTCCGAGCAGTACTTC.